This TCR beta chain is from a study of PD-L1 blockade in urothelial cancer. Sequencing was performed with immunoSEQ multiplex PCR; in TCRdb, only in-frame clones are kept and a portion is missing. The sample has fewer than 80,000 clones; 81% are singletons. Trimming took off 7 bases at V and 4 bases at J, with 17 bases between the two ends. This CDR3 is built from 14 residues. CDR1 is WNHNN and CDR2 is SYGVQD in the germline V gene (reference sequence). Time point given: pretreatment peripheral blood. The source was PBMCs, collected around atezolizumab (anti-PD-L1) treatment. The chain uses TRBV10-1 and TRBJ2-7; D not certain. This receptor was obtained from a man in his 70s with urothelial cancer. CDR3 DNA sequence: TGCGCCAGCATCCGGTCCAATCCCTCTTACGAGCAGTACTTC. It codes for CASIRSNPSYEQYF.